This T cell receptor (beta chain) was captured in a study of response to subunit inactivated influenza vaccine. TCRdb re-derived calls from the RT-PCR reads in MiXCR, one entry per CDR3 protein. Of hundreds of thousands of distinct CDR3 sequences detected, about 18% appear once; the ten largest clones hold about 11%. Note on this clonotype: Its antigen is not known.

Looked up from germline, CDR1 is ENHRY and CDR2 is SYGVKD. Trimming cost V 2 bases and J 3 bases; bases outside gene matches: 5. The CDR3 contains 16 residues. Findings of the study overall: Each seasonal influenza vaccination, the authors suggested, recruits few new T cells.

The chain has TRBV10-3 and TRBJ2-1; 9 bases agree with TRBD2. This clonotype originated in a man aged 50 to 59 who received an inactivated influenza vaccine. The sample here was PBMCs from blood, taken 4 to 6 days after vaccination. Written as DNA, the CDR3 is TGTGCCATCAGTGAGGTCGCGGGAGGGGTCTACAATGAGCAGTTCTTC. This sequence encodes CAISEVAGGVYNEQFF.